The source of this TCR beta chain is a study of shared clonotypes between healthy human individuals. The method was immunoSEQ multiplex PCR; TCRdb's version includes in-frame clones alone and lacks a portion of them. This table holds roughly 2.6 million clones, approximately 90% found once. General observations from the study: Naive subsets tended to show greater estimated richness than memory subsets. Clonotypes shared by all four donors outscored non-shared clonotypes in generation probability.

The CDR3 totals 13 residues. Germline V CDR1 and CDR2: LNHDA, SQIVND (reference sequence). V was clipped by 9 bases and J by 6 bases; unmatched bases: 6. The study enrolled healthy HIV-negative adults without recent acute infections or vaccinations as donors. On this clone: Its target is unknown.

This TCR came from a man between 18 and 35 years old in good health. The J gene is TRBJ1-5, the V gene TRBV19, with 9 nucleotides matching TRBD1. The sample comprised naive CD4+ T cells sorted from blood. Subset in this sample: CD45RA+ positively selected. The CDR3 DNA reads as TGTGCCAGCATCGGACAGGGGAGTCAGCCCCAGCATTTT. Protein sequence: CASIGQGSQPQHF.